This record concerns one T cell receptor beta chain sequence. This sample stems from a study of blood T cell repertoires in COVID-19. Study as a whole: Samples taken during acute and convalescent COVID-19 were collected in the United States, Italy and Spain. Sources were T cells, B-cell-depleted T cells, or PBMCs; the material itself was cDNA or gDNA.

The trim removed 4 bases at V and 9 bases at J, leaving 11 bases unmatched. CDR1 and CDR2 from the germline V gene are SGHRS and YFSETQ. This CDR3 is 17 amino acids long. In the original workflow: Reference gene primer amplification yielded estimated nucleated cell counts. This table comes from immunoSEQ multiplex PCR, and its TCRdb copy is limited to in-frame clones, with some not included. The V and J calls and clone size come from that table; D and trimming were worked out from the DNA. The repertoire consists of about 250,000 clones, with 70% to 85% occurring once and the leading ten covering around 8.9%.

This receptor was obtained from an elderly man with acute or convalescent COVID-19. The source material was peripheral blood. This chain joins TRBV5-1 and TRBJ1-6; 12 positions agree with TRBD1. The CDR3 DNA reads TGCGCCAGCAGCCTCTGGGGGGACAGGGGGCGCTTTTCACCCCTCCACTTT. Protein: CASSLWGDRGRFSPLHF.